Here is one T cell receptor beta chain with its context. PCR employed 60 Vbeta and 13 Jbeta primers. Using immunoSEQ multiplex PCR, the repertoire was profiled, and TCRdb retains in-frame clones only, with some absent. This sample has 100,000 to 150,000 clones, with around 70% found just once. This record belongs to a study of cytomegalovirus exposure and HLA in healthy donors. CDR3 length equals 14 residues. In germline, CDR1 is SGHDT, CDR2 YYEEEE. Trimming took 2 bases from V and 2 from J, leaving 11 bases between them. This receptor was identified in a woman in her sixties in good health and CMV-seropositive. The sample consisted of PBMCs. The chain carries TRBV5-6 and TRBJ2-7, with D perhaps matching TRBD1 (5 bases). The CDR3 reads CASSFLDTPYEQYF. The CDR3 DNA reads TGTGCCAGCAGCTTCCTGGACACCCCCTACGAGCAGTACTTC. The full variable domain, its missing parts supplied by reference TRBV5-6 and TRBJ2-7, is DAGVTQSPTHLIKTRGQQVTLRCSPKSGHDTVSWYQQALGQGPQFIFQYYEEEERQRGNFPDRFSGHQFPNYSSELNVNALLLGDSALYLCASSFLDTPYEQYFGPGTRLTVT.